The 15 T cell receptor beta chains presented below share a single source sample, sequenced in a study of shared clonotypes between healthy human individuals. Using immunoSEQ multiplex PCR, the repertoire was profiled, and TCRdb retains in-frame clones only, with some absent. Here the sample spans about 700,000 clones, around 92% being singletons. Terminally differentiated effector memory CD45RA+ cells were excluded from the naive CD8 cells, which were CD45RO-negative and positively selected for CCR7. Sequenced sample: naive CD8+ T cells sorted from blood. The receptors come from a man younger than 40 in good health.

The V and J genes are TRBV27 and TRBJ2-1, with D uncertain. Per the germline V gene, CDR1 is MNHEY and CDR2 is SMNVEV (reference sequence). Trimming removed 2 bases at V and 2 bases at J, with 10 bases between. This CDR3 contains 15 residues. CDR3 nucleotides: TGTGCCAGCAGTTTAGGGTCCTCGCCCTACAATGAGCAGTTCTTC. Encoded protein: CASSLGSSPYNEQFF.

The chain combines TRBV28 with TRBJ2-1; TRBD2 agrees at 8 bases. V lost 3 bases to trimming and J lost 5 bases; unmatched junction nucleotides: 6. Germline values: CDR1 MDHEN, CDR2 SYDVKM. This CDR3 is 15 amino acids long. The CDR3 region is CASSLAGGEHNEQFF. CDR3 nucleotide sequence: TGTGCCAGCAGTTTGGCGGGAGGAGAACACAATGAGCAGTTCTTC.

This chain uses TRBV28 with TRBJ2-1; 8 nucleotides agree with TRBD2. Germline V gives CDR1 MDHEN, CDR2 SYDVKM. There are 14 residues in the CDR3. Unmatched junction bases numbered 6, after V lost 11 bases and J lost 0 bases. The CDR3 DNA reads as TGTGCCGGGTCGGGGACTAGCTCCTACAATGAGCAGTTCTTC. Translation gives CAGSGTSSYNEQFF.

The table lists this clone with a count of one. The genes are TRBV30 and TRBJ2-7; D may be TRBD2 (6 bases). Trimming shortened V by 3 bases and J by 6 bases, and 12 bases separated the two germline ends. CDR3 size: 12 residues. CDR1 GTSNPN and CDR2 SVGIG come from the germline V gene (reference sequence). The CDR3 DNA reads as TGTGCCTGGAGCCCCTGGGACTCCGAGCAGTACTTC. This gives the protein CAWSPWDSEQYF.

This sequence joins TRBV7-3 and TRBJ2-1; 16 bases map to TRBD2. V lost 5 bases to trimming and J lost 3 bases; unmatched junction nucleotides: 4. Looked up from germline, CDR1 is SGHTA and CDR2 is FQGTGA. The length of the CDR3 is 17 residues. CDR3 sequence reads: CASSPGTSGGGYNEQFF. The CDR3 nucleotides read TGTGCCAGCAGCCCCGGGACTAGCGGGGGGGGCTACAATGAGCAGTTCTTC.

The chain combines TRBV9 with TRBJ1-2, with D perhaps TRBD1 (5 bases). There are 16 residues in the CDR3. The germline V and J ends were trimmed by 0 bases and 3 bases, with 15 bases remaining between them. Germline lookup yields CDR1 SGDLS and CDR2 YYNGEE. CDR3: CASSVVGTLGYYGYTF. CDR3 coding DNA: TGTGCCAGCAGCGTAGTTGGGACTCTTGGCTACTATGGCTACACCTTC.

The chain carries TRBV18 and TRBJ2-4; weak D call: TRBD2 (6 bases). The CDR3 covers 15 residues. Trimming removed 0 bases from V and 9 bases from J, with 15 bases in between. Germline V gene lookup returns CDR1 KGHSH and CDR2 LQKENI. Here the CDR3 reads CASSPPTGGGIIQYF. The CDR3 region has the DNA TGTGCCAGCTCACCACCGACTGGGGGAGGAATCATTCAGTACTTC.

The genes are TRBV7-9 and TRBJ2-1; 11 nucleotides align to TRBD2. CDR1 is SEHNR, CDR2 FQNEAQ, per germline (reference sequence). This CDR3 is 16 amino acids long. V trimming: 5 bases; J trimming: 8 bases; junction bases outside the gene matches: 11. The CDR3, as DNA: TGTGCCAGCAGCCCGCGGACTAGCGGGTTTACGCATGAGCAGTTCTTC. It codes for CASSPRTSGFTHEQFF.

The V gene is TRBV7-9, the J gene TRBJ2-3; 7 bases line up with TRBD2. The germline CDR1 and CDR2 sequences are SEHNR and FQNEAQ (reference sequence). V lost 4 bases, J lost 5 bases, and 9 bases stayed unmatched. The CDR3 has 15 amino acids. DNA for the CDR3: TGTGCCAGCAGCTCGACTAGCCCGGTGGGAGATACGCAGTATTTT. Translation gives CASSSTSPVGDTQYF.

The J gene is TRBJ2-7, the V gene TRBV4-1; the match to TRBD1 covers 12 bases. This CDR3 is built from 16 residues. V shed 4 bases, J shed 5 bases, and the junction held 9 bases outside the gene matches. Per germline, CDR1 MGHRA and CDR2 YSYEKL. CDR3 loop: CASSLTAGTGGDEQYF. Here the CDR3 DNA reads TGCGCCAGCAGCCTTACGGCCGGGACAGGGGGCGACGAGCAGTACTTC.

The CDR3 region is CASSEPLAAYNEQFF. The DNA for the CDR3 is TGCGCCAGCAGTGAACCACTAGCGGCATACAATGAGCAGTTCTTC. The genes are TRBV10-2 and TRBJ2-1; 8 bases are a match to TRBD2. The ends lost 3 bases at V and 4 bases at J; junction bases unmatched: 5. Germline V gene lookup returns CDR1 WSHSY and CDR2 SAAADI. The CDR3 totals 15 residues.

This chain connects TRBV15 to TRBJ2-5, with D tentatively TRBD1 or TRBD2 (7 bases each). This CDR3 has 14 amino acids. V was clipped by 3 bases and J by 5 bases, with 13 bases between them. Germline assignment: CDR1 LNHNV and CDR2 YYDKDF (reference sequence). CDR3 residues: CATSRTGRVETQYF. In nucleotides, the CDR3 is TGTGCCACCAGCAGGACAGGGAGGGTTGAGACCCAGTACTTC.

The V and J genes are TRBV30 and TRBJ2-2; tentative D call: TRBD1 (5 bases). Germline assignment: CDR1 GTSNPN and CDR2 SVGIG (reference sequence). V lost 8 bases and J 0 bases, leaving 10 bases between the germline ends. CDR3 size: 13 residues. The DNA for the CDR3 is TGTGCCGGACACCTTTCGAACACCGGGGAGCTGTTTTTT. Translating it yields CAGHLSNTGELFF.

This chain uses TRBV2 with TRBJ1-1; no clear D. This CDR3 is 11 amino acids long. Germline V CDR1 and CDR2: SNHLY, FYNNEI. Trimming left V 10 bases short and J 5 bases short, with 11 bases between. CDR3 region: CATLKSTEAFF. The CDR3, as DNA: TGTGCCACCCTTAAGAGTACTGAAGCTTTCTTT. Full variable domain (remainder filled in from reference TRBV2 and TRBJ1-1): EPEVTQTPSHQVTQMGQEVILRCVPISNHLYFYWYRQILGQKVEFLVSFYNNEISEKSEIFDDQFSVERPDGSNFTLKIRSTKLEDSAMYFCATLKSTEAFFGQGTRLTVV.

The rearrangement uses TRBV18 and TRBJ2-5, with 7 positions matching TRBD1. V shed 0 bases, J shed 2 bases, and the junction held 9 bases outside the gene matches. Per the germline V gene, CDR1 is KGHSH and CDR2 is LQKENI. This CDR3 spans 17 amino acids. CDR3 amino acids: CASSPPGPRDRQETQYF. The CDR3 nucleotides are TGTGCCAGCTCACCACCGGGTCCCCGGGACAGACAAGAGACCCAGTACTTC.